A selection of T cell receptor beta chains follows, all from one sample in a study of blood T cell repertoires in COVID-19. Some clones are missing from TCRdb's copy, which holds only in-frame ones; the method was immunoSEQ multiplex PCR. This sample carries about 130,000 clones, approximately 88% of them seen once, and the ten largest clones take approximately 13%. The sample taken for sequencing was peripheral blood. The receptor source for this set is a woman aged 25 to 45 who had recovered from COVID-19. The CDR3 runs from the conserved cysteine through the conserved F or W. The D gene is left open where the match is weak. For some rows the clone size is stated as once, few or many, or as a class when expanded; others skip it.

>TRBV11-2|.|.|TRBJ2-7
TGTGCCAGCAGCTTGAGTATAGGAGGGCACCACGAGCAGTACTTC
CASSLSIGGHHEQYF
>TRBV30|TRBD2|.|TRBJ2-7
TGTGCCTGGAGGAACAGCGGGGCCTACGAGCAGTACTTC
CAWRNSGAYEQYF
>TRBV19|.|once|TRBJ2-7
TGTGCCAGTAGTATGGGGGGGCAGTACTACGAGCAGTACTTC
CASSMGGQYYEQYF
>TRBV27|TRBD2|.|TRBJ2-3
TGTGCCAGCAGTTTATCTGGGACTAGCGGTCTTGAGTCGGATACGCAGTATTTT
CASSLSGTSGLESDTQYF
>TRBV6-5|.|.|TRBJ1-2
TGTGCCAGCAGCCCCCCCCCTAGATACTACACCTTC
CASSPPPRYYTF
>TRBV6-6|.|.|TRBJ2-7
TGTGCCAGCATATCGCAGGGCTACGAGCAGTACTTC
CASISQGYEQYF
>TRBV7-3|TRBD2|.|TRBJ2-3
TGTGCCAGCAGCCTACCACTAGCGGGAGGGCCCCTTCTCACAGATACGCAGTATTTT
CASSLPLAGGPLLTDTQYF
>TRBV18|TRBD2|.|TRBJ2-7
TGTGCCAGCTCACCCCCTCTAGCGGGGGGGCTCTACGAGCAGTACTTC
CASSPPLAGGLYEQYF
>TRBV7-9|.|once|TRBJ1-3
TGTGCCAGCAGCTTAGGGGGCGGAAACACCATATATTTT
CASSLGGGNTIYF
>TRBV11-2|.|.|TRBJ2-2
TGTGCCAGCCCCGACAGATCCAGTCGCCTCGCGAACACCGGGGAGCTGTTTTTT
CASPDRSSRLANTGELFF
>TRBV10-2|.|.|TRBJ2-6
TGCGCCAGCAGTACAGGGACCTCTGGGGCCAACGTCCTGACTTTC
CASSTGTSGANVLTF
>TRBV18|TRBD1|.|TRBJ1-6
TGTGCCAGCTCACCTAATACCGGGACAGGGGGAAAACCCCTCCACTTT
CASSPNTGTGGKPLHF
>TRBV13|TRBD2|.|TRBJ2-3
TGTGCCAGCAGCTTAGGCCTCACTAGCGGGAGTGTCGGCACAGATACGCAGTATTTT
CASSLGLTSGSVGTDTQYF
>TRBV6-5|.|.|TRBJ2-7
TGTGCGTCGGAGGGCAGGAACTACTACGAGCAGTACTTC
CASEGRNYYEQYF
>TRBV5-1|TRBD1|.|TRBJ1-4
TGCGCCAGCAGCTTGGGACAGGGCGCGGAAAAACTGTTTTTT
CASSLGQGAEKLFF
>TRBV28|TRBD1|.|TRBJ1-2
TGTGCCAGCAGTTTATCGCGACAGGGGGCGCCGGGAGGCTACACCTTC
CASSLSRQGAPGGYTF
>TRBV6-5|TRBD1|.|TRBJ1-1
TGTGCCAGCAGTCCCAGGGGGTTGACTGAAGCTTTCTTT
CASSPRGLTEAFF
>TRBV29-1|.|.|TRBJ1-2
TGCAGCGTTACGGGGGGTTTTGGCTACACCTTC
CSVTGGFGYTF
>TRBV5-6|TRBD1|.|TRBJ1-2
TGTGCCAGCAGCCCGTTTGACCGGGACAGGGGCTATGGCTACACCTTC
CASSPFDRDRGYGYTF
>TRBV5-6|.|.|TRBJ2-7
TGTGCCAGCAGCTGGGGGGACAGCTCCTACGAGCAGTACTTC
CASSWGDSSYEQYF
>TRBV18|.|.|TRBJ2-5
TGTGCCAGCTCACCAATTCCCGAGGGCCGGGGAGAGACCCAGTACTTC
CASSPIPEGRGETQYF
>TRBV7-2|TRBD2|.|TRBJ2-1
TGTGCCAGCAGCTTAGTCGGGGGGGCCTACAATGAGCAGTTCTTC
CASSLVGGAYNEQFF
>TRBV2|TRBD1|.|TRBJ2-2
TGTGCCAGCAGTGCGGACAGGGGTTGGGACACCGGGGAGCTGTTTTTT
CASSADRGWDTGELFF
>TRBV10-1|TRBD1|.|TRBJ2-5
TGCGCCAGCAGTCCAGGAGGGGGAGGGACAGGGGAGACCCAGTACTTC
CASSPGGGGTGETQYF
>TRBV4-1|.|few|TRBJ2-5
TGCGCCAGCAGCCAACTCGTTGAGGGCAGGGGAACCCAGTACTTC
CASSQLVEGRGTQYF
>TRBV4-2|.|.|TRBJ1-5
TGTGCCAGCAGCCCGACGTTCACAGGTGATCAGCCCCAGCATTTT
CASSPTFTGDQPQHF
>TRBV20-1|.|.|TRBJ1-2
TGCAGTGCTAGTTGGGGCACCTTTTATGGCTACACCTTC
CSASWGTFYGYTF
>TRBV27|TRBD2|.|TRBJ2-2
TGTGCCAGCAGTCTTAGCGGGACCGGGGAGCTGTTTTTT
CASSLSGTGELFF
>TRBV5-1|TRBD1|.|TRBJ2-5
TGCGCCAGCAGCGGGGGACAGCCCCAAGAGACCCAGTACTTC
CASSGGQPQETQYF
>TRBV3-1/TRBV3-2|.|.|TRBJ1-6
TGTGCCAGCAGCCTAAAAAAGGGAGTTTCACCCCTCCACTTT
CASSLKKGVSPLHF
>TRBV10-3|TRBD2|few|TRBJ2-3
TGTGCCATCAGTGAGTCGCACCTCCTAGCGGTCGACACAGATACGCAGTATTTT
CAISESHLLAVDTDTQYF
>TRBV5-4|TRBD2|.|TRBJ2-2
TGTGCCAGCAGCTTGGGAGGACTAGCGGGGCACACCGGGGAGCTGTTTTTT
CASSLGGLAGHTGELFF
>TRBV10-1|TRBD2|.|TRBJ2-3
TGCGCCAGCAGGCGGGGGGGTACAGATACGCAGTATTTT
CASRRGGTDTQYF
>TRBV7-8|TRBD2|.|TRBJ2-1
TGTGCCAGCAGCTTAGGAGGGACTAGCGGAATGCGAGAGCAGTTCTTC
CASSLGGTSGMREQFF
>TRBV5-8|.|.|TRBJ1-3
TGTGCCAGCAGCTTGGGAGTAATTCAGGGCCACACCATATATTTT
CASSLGVIQGHTIYF
>TRBV6-1|TRBD1|.|TRBJ1-5
TGTGCCAGCGGTGGCGGGACAGGGAGAAGCCAGCTGACCCAGCATTTT
CASGGGTGRSQLTQHF
>TRBV5-5|TRBD1|.|TRBJ2-5
TGTGCCAGCAGCTTTGACAGGGTAGAGACCCAGTACTTC
CASSFDRVETQYF
>TRBV3-1/TRBV3-2|.|.|TRBJ2-3
TGTGCCAGCAGCCAAATATACAAGGACACCGATACGCAGTATTTT
CASSQIYKDTDTQYF
>TRBV5-6|.|once|TRBJ1-3
TGTGCCAGCAGCCCAAGAGACAGAAGAGGAAACACCATATATTTT
CASSPRDRRGNTIYF
>TRBV25-1|TRBD1|few|TRBJ2-3
TGTGCCAGCAGTGTGACAGGGGGCCCAGATACGCAGTATTTT
CASSVTGGPDTQYF
>TRBV6-5|.|.|TRBJ2-7
TGTGCCAGCAGGGCCGGAGGCTCCTACGAGCAGTACTTC
CASRAGGSYEQYF
>TRBV5-6|.|.|TRBJ2-6
TGTGCCAGCAGCGCTAGTTACTCTGGGGCCAACGTCCTGACTTTC
CASSASYSGANVLTF
>TRBV5-1|TRBD1|.|TRBJ1-2
TGCGCCAGCAGCTTTCTTGACAGGGGCTATGGCTACACCTTC
CASSFLDRGYGYTF
>TRBV5-6|.|.|TRBJ2-5
TGTGCCAGCAGCTTTTCGGGGCAAGAGACCCAGTACTTC
CASSFSGQETQYF
>TRBV19|TRBD1|.|TRBJ2-7
TGTGCCAGCACGGACAGGGGCAGCTCCTACGAGCAGTACTTC
CASTDRGSSYEQYF
>TRBV6-2/TRBV6-3|TRBD2|.|TRBJ2-5
TGTGCCAGCAGTGGAGAACTCGGGACTAGTGGAGAGACCCAGTACTTC
CASSGELGTSGETQYF
>TRBV10-3|TRBD2|.|TRBJ2-5
TGTGCCACTTCTCTAGCGGTGGAAGAGACCCAGTACTTC
CATSLAVEETQYF
>TRBV15|TRBD1|once|TRBJ2-5
TGTGCCACCAGCAGAGGGGGGACAGGGCAAGAGACCCAGTACTTC
CATSRGGTGQETQYF
>TRBV27|.|once|TRBJ1-5
TGTGCCACGCGACCTCCTGGGCGGGGGGTACAGCCCCAGCATTTT
CATRPPGRGVQPQHF
>TRBV28|TRBD1|.|TRBJ2-7
TGTGCCAGCAGTAAGACAGGGGGGACCTACGAGCAGTACTTC
CASSKTGGTYEQYF
>TRBV6-6|TRBD1|.|TRBJ1-1
TGTGCCAGCAGCCTCGACAGGGGGCGCGACACTGAAGCTTTCTTT
CASSLDRGRDTEAFF
>TRBV4-1|TRBD1|few|TRBJ2-7
TGCGCCAGCAGCCAAGATAGGGGCAGGGGGTCCTACGAGCAGTACTTC
CASSQDRGRGSYEQYF
>TRBV2|TRBD2|.|TRBJ2-7
TGTGCCAGCAGGGGGGAGGGGGACCGACTAGCGGGAATCTCCTACGAGCAGTACTTC
CASRGEGDRLAGISYEQYF